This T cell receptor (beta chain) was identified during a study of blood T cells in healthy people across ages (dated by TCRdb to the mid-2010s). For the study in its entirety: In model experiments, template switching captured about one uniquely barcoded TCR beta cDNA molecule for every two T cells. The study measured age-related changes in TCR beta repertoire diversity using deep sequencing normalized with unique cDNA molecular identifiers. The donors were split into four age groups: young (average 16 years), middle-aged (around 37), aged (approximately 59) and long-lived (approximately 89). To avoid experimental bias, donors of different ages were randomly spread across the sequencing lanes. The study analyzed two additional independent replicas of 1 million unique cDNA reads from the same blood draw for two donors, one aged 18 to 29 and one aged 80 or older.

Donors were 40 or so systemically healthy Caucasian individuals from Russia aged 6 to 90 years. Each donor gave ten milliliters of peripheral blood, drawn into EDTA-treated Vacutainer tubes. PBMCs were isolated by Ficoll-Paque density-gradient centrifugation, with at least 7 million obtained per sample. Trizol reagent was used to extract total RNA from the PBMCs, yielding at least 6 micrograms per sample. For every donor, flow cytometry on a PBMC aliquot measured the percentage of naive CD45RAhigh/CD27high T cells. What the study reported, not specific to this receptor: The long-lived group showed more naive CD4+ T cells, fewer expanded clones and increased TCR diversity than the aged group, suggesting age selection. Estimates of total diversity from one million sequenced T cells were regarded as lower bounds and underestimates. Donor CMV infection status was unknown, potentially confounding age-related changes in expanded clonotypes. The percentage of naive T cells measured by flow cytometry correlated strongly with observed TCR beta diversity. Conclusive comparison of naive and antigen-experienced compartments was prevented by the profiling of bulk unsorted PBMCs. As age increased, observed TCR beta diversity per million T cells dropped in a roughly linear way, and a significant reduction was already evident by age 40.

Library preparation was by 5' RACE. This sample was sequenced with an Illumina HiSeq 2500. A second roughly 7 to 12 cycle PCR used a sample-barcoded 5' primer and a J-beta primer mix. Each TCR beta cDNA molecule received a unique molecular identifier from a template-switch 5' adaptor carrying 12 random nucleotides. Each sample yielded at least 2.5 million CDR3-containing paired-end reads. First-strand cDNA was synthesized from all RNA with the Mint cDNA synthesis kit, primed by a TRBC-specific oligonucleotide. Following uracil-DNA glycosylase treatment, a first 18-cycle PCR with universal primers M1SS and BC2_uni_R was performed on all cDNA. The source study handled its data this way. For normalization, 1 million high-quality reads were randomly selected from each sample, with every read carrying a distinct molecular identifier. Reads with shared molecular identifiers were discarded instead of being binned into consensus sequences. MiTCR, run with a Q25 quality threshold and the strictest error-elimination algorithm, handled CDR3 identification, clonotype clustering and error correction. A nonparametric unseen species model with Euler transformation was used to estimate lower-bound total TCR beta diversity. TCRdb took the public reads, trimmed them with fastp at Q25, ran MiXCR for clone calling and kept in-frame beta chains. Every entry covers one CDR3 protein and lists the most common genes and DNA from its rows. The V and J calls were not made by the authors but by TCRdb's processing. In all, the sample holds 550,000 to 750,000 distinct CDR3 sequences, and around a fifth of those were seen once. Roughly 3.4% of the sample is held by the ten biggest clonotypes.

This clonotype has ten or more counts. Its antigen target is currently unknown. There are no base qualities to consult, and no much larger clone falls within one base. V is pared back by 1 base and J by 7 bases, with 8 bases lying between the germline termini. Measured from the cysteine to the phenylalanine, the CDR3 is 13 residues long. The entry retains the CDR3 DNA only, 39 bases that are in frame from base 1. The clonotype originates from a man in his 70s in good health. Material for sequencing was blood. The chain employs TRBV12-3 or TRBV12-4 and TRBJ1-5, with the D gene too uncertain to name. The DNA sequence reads TGTGCCAGCAGTTTAGGGGAGCGCCAGCCCCAGCATTTT. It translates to CASSLGERQPQHF.